This entry describes one TCR beta chain. Other DNA variants within this sample encode the same CDR3. Enrolled during active infection, Seattle patients were then followed longitudinally. The data were obtained in a study of blood T cell repertoires in COVID-19. In the study overall: From the United States, Italy and Spain came samples of acute and convalescent COVID-19. T cells, B-cell-depleted T cells, or PBMCs provided the cDNA or gDNA that served as material.

Authors' data handling: Scientists estimated how many nucleated cells there were by amplifying reference gene primers. Assay: immunoSEQ multiplex PCR; the TCRdb copy retains only in-frame clones and omits some. That table is the source of V, J and clone size, and D and trimming were worked out from the DNA. In the table there are almost 400,000 clones, roughly 86% of which are singletons. V shed 3 bases and J shed 5 bases, with 7 bases lying between them. This CDR3 contains 11 residues. The germline CDR1 and CDR2 sequences are DFQATT and SNEGSKA (reference sequence). The chain employs TRBV20-1 and TRBJ1-1, with a possible D match to TRBD1 (5 bases). The source material was peripheral blood. This TCR was sampled from a woman aged 60 to 75 with COVID-19, enrolled during active disease. The DNA of the CDR3 is TGCAGTGCTAGCGGGGGAACTGAAGCTTTCTTT. Its protein is CSASGGTEAFF.